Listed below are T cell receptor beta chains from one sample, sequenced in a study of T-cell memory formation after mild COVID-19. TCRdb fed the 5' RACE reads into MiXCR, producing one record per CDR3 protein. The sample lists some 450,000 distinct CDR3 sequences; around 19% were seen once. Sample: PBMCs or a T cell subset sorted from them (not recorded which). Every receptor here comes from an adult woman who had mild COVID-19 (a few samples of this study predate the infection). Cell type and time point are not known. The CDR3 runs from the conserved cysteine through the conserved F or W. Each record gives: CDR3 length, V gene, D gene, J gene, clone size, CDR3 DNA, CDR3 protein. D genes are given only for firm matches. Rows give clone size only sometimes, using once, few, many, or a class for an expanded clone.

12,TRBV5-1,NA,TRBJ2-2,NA,TGCGCCAGCAGCTTGTATTCCCTAGAGCTGTTTTTT,CASSLYSLELFF
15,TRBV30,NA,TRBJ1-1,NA,TGTGCCTGGAGTGTAGGCCCGGAGGGGAACACTGAAGCTTTCTTT,CAWSVGPEGNTEAFF
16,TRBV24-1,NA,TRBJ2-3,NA,TGTGCCACCAGGGCGACTGGCATCCTGAGCACAGATACGCAGTATTTT,CATRATGILSTDTQYF
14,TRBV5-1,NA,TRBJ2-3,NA,TGCGCCAGCAGCCACGGGACTAGCACAGATACGCAGTATTTT,CASSHGTSTDTQYF
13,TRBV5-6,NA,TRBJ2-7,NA,TGTGCCAGCAGCCGCACTGGGAGGCGCGAGCAGTACTTC,CASSRTGRREQYF
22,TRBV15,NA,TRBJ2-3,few,TGTGCCACCAGCAGAGCCCTGGGGAACAGACGGGGCACTAGATCTAGCACAGATACGCAGTATTTT,CATSRALGNRRGTRSSTDTQYF
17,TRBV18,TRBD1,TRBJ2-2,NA,TGTGCCAGCTCACTGAAACGGGACAGATTCTTCACCGGGGAGCTGTTTTTT,CASSLKRDRFFTGELFF
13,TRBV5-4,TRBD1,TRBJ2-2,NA,TGTGCCACTTGGACAGGGGGCACCGGGGAGCTGTTTTTT,CATWTGGTGELFF
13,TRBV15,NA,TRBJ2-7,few,TGTGCCACCAGCCTCCGGGTTGGCTACGAGCAGTACTTC,CATSLRVGYEQYF
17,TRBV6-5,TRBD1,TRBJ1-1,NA,TGTGCCAGCAGTTTCGAACCGGGACAGGGGGCAAACACTGAAGCTTTCTTT,CASSFEPGQGANTEAFF
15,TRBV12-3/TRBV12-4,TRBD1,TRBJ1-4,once,TGTGCCAGCAGATCTGGACAGGGTCTAGGCGAAAAACTGTTTTTT,CASRSGQGLGEKLFF
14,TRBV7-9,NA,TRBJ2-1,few,TGTGCCAGCAGCCTACAAAGCTCGCGTTATGAGCAGTTCTTC,CASSLQSSRYEQFF
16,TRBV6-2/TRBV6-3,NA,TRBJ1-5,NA,TGTGCCAGCAGTTACGAGAGGGTCCGGAGTGATCAGCCCCAGCATTTT,CASSYERVRSDQPQHF
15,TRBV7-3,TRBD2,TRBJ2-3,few,TGTGCCAGCAGCTTACGGCGGGGGGACACAGATACGCAGTATTTT,CASSLRRGDTDTQYF
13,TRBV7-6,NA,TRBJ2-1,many,TGTGCCAGCAGCTTTACTTTGCCAGGCGAGCAGTTCTTC,CASSFTLPGEQFF
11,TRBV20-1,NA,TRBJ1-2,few,TGCAGTGCTAAGCCCCCGTATGGCTACACCTTC,CSAKPPYGYTF
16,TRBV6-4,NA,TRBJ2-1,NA,TGTGCCAGCAGCCGGGACCTAACCGGCGGATGGAATGAGCAGTTCTTC,CASSRDLTGGWNEQFF
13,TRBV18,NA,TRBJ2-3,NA,TGTGCCAGCTCACCACCAATTTCGGATACGCAGTATTTT,CASSPPISDTQYF
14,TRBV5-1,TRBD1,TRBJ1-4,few,TGCGCCAGCAGCTTGGAACCACAGGGGAAAAAACTGTTTTTT,CASSLEPQGKKLFF
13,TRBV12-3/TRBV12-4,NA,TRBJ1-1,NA,TGTGCCAGCAGTTTACCCCCGGGGGCTGAAGCTTTCTTT,CASSLPPGAEAFF
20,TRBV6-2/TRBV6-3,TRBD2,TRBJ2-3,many,TGTGCCAGCAGGCCCGGAGCCTCTAGCGGGAGAGGCTGGGTAACAGATACGCAGTATTTT,CASRPGASSGRGWVTDTQYF
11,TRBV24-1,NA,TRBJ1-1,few,TGTGCCACCCAGTCGAACACTGAAGCTTTCTTT,CATQSNTEAFF
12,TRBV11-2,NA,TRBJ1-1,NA,TGTGCCAGCTCCGACAGTCGAACTGAAGCTTTCTTT,CASSDSRTEAFF
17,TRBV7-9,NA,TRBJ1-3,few,TGTGCCAGCAGCTTCCCCTTGACAGGACACTCTGGAAACACCATATATTTT,CASSFPLTGHSGNTIYF
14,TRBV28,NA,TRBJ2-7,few,TGTGCCAGCAGTTTTTTCGGCAGGGTCGACGAGCAGTACTTC,CASSFFGRVDEQYF
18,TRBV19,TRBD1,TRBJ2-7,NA,TGTGCCAGTAGTACCTCCTTGCCGACAGGGGCGACCTCCTACGAGCAGTACTTC,CASSTSLPTGATSYEQYF
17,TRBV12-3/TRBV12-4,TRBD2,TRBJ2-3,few,TGTGCCAGCAGTGATCTCGGACTAGCGGGAGTCTTAGATACGCAGTATTTT,CASSDLGLAGVLDTQYF
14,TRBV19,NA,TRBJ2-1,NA,TGTGCCAGTGGTCACGGCTCCCCGGGCAATGAGCAGTTCTTC,CASGHGSPGNEQFF
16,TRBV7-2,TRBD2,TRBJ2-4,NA,TGTGCCAGCAGCTTAGCGCTTAGCGGGGGGGCAAACATTCAGTACTTC,CASSLALSGGANIQYF
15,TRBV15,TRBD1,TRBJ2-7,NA,TGTGCCACCAGCATAGGGACAGGAGATAACTACGAGCAGTACTTC,CATSIGTGDNYEQYF
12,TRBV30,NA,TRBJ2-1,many,TGTGCCTGGAGTCAGTGGCAGAATGAGCAGTTCTTC,CAWSQWQNEQFF
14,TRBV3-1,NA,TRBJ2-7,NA,TGTGCCAGCAGCGAGGGACACCCTTATTACGAGCAGTACTTC,CASSEGHPYYEQYF
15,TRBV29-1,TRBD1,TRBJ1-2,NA,TGCAGCGTTCCCGCTCCGGGACAGGGAGGCTATGGCTACACCTTC,CSVPAPGQGGYGYTF
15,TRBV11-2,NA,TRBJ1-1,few,TGTGCCAGCAGCTTATTACAGGGTTTGAGCACTGAAGCTTTCTTT,CASSLLQGLSTEAFF
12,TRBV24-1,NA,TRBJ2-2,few,TGTGCCACCGCGGACTCCGGATTAGAGCTGTTTTTT,CATADSGLELFF
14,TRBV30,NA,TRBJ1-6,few,TGTGCCTGGAGTGAGAGTTCCGTGGGGTCACCCCTCCACTTT,CAWSESSVGSPLHF
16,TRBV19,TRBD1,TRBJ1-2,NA,TGTGCCAGTAGTATGGGGACAGGGGGCGTCGGCGATGGCTACACCTTC,CASSMGTGGVGDGYTF
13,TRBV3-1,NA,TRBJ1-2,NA,TGTGCCAGCAGCCAAGATCAAGGCTATGGCTACACCTTC,CASSQDQGYGYTF
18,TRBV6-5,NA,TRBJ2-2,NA,TGTGCCAGCAGTTACTCGGTCGGTCGGGAGTGGTACACCGGGGAGCTGTTTTTT,CASSYSVGREWYTGELFF
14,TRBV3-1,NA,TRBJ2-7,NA,TGTGCCAGCAGCCAAGGTAACAGGGACTACGAGCAGTACTTC,CASSQGNRDYEQYF